This entry concerns a single T cell receptor (beta chain). The antigen is undetermined. TCRdb called the 5' RACE reads again in MiXCR, with one record for every CDR3 protein. The profile shows fewer than 150,000 distinct CDR3 sequences, roughly 10% of them singletons. The data belong to a study of spatial heterogeneity in lung cancer. Study context: Raw reads showed each unique TCR and UMI combination turning up more than ten times on average.

Study observations and caveats: There were more appearances of ubiquitous expanded tumor TCRs in blood at resection than at follow-up.

Time point noted: blood at routine non-recurrence follow-up after resection. After removal of 6 bases from V and 6 bases from J, the junction contained 9 bases not matched to a gene. Looked up from germline, CDR1 is SGHTA and CDR2 is FQGNSA. The CDR3 is 16 amino acids. The sequence came from a female donor with early-stage non-small cell lung cancer. Sequenced material: PBMCs, taken at follow-up. The chain combines TRBV7-2 with TRBJ2-2; 11 positions match TRBD2. CDR3 nucleotides: TGTGCCAGCAGGCTAACTAGCGGGAGAGTGGCCGGGGAGCTGTTTTTT. Residues: CASRLTSGRVAGELFF.